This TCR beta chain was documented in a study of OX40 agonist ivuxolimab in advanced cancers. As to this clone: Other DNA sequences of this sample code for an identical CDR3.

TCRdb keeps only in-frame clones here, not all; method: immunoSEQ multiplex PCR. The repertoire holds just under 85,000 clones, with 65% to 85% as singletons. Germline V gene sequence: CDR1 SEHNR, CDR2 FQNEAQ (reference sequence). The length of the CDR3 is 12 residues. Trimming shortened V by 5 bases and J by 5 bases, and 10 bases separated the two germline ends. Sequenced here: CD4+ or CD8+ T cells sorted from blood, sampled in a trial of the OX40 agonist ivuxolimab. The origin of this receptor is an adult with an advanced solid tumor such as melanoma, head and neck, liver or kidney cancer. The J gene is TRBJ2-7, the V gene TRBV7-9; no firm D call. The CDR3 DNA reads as TGTGCCAGCAGCCTAACTGGGGACGAGCAGTACTTC. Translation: CASSLTGDEQYF.